This entry describes one T cell receptor (beta chain). Antigen specificity is unknown. Germline is not matched at one junction end, which may reflect a read error. The second PCR ran about 6 to 11 cycles with a sample-barcoded 5' primer and J-beta primers. Each CDR3 protein is one row after TCRdb ran MiXCR on the 5' RACE reads. Here the sample spans 1,500,000 or so distinct CDR3 sequences, approximately 59% being singletons. This specimen comes from a study of blood T cells in healthy people across ages. General study points: Donors of long life had a larger count of naive CD4+ cells and greater diversity than aged donors.

The source is a young man in good health. Sequencing used blood.

CDR3 in DNA: TGTACCATCAACCGTCCGGAGGGGGGTACAGATACGCAGTATTTT. Translated, it gives CTINRPEGGTDTQYF. The chain employs TRBV10-3 and TRBJ2-3; either TRBD1 or TRBD2 may supply D (6 bases each). There are 15 residues in the CDR3. Germline V CDR1 and CDR2: ENHRY, SYGVKD.